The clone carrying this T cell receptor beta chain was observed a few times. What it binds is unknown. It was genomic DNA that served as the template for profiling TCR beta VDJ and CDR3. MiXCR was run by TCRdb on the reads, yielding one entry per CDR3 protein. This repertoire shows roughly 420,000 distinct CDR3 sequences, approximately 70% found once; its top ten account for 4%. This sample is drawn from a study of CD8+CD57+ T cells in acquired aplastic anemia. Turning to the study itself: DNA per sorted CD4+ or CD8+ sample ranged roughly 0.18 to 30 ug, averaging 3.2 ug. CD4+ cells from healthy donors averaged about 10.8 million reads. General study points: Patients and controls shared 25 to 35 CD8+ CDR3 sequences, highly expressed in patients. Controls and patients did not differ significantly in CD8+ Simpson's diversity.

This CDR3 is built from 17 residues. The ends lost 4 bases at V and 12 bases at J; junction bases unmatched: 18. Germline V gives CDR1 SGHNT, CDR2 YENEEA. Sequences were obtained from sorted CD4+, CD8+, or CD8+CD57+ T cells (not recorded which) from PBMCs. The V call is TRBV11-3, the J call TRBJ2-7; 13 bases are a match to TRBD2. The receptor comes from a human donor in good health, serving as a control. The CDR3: CASSSPPRLAGGQSGYF. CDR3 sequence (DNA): TGTGCCAGCAGCTCCCCCCCCCGACTAGCGGGGGGCCAATCAGGGTACTTC. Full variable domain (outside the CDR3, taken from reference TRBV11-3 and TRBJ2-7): EAGVVQSPRYKIIEKKQPVAFWCNPISGHNTLYWYLQNLGQGPELLIRYENEEAVDDSQLPKDRFSAERLKGVDSTLKIQPAELGDSAVYLCASSSPPRLAGGQSGYFGPGTRLTVT.